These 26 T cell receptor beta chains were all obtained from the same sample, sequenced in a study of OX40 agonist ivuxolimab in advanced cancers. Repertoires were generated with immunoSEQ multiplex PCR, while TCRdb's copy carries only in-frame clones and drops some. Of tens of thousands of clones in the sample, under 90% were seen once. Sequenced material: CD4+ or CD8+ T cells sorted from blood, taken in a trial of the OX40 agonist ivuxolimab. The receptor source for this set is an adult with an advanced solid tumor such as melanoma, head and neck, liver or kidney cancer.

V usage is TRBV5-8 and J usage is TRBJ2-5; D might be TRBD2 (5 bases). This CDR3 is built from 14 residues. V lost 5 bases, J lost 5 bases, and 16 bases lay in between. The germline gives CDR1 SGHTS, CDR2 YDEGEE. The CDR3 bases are TGTGCCAGCAGTCACTCCGGGGTCCGGGAGACCCAGTACTTC. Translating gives CASSHSGVRETQYF.

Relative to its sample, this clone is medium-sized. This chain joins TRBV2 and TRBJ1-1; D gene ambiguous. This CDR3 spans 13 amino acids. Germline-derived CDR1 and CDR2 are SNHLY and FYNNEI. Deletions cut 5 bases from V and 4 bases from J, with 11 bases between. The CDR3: CASSFGDLTEAFF. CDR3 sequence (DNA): TGTGCCAGCAGTTTCGGTGACCTCACTGAAGCTTTCTTT.

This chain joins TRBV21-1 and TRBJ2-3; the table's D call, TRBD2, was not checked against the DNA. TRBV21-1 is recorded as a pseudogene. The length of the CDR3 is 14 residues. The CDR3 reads CASGIAGAPDTQYF. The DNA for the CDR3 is TGTGCCAGCGGGATAGCGGGAGCGCCAGATACGCAGTATTTT.

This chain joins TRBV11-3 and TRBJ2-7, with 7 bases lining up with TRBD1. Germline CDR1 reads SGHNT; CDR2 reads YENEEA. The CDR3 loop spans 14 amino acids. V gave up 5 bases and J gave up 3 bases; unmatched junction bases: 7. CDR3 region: CASSLRDRNYEQYF. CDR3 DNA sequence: TGTGCCAGCAGCCTACGGGACAGAAACTACGAGCAGTACTTC.

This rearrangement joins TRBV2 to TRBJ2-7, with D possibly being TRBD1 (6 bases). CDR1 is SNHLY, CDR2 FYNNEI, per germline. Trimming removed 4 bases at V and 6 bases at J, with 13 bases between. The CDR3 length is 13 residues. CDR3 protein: CASSGDIFVEQYF. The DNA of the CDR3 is TGTGCCAGCAGTGGGGACATCTTCGTCGAGCAGTACTTC.

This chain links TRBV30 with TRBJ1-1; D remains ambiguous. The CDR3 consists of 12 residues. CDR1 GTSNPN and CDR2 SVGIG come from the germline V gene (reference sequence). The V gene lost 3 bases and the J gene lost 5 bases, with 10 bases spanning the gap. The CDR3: CAWRESWTEAFF. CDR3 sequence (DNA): TGTGCCTGGAGGGAGAGTTGGACTGAAGCTTTCTTT.

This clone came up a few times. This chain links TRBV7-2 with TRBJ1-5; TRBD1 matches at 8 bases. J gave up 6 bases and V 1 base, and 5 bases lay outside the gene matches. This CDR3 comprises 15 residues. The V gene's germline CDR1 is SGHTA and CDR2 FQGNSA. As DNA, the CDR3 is TGTGCCAGCAGCTTAGGGACAGGGCTGGCTCAGCCCCAGCATTTT. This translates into CASSLGTGLAQPQHF.

CDR3 amino acids: CASESLAGGPYDTQYF. The CDR3 DNA follows: TGTGCCAGTGAAAGTCTAGCGGGAGGGCCGTATGATACGCAGTATTTT. The chain has TRBV19 and TRBJ2-3; TRBD2 matches 12 bases. The CDR3 contains 16 residues. Germline CDR1 and CDR2: LNHDA and SQIVND (reference sequence). V shed 8 bases and J 6 bases; nucleotides not matched to a gene: 12.

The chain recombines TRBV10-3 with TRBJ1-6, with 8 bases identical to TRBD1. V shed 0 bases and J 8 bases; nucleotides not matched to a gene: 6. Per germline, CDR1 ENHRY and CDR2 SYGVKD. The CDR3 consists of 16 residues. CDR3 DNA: TGTGCCATCAGTGAGTCCTGGGGGACAGGAGATTCACCCCTCCACTTT. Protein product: CAISESWGTGDSPLHF.

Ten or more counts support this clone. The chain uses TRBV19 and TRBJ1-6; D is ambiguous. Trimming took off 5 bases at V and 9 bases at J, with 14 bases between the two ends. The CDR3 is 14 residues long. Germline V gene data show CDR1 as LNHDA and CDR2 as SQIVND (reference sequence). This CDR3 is CASSPRGDFSPLHF. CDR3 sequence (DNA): TGTGCCAGTAGTCCCCGGGGAGATTTTTCACCCCTCCACTTT.

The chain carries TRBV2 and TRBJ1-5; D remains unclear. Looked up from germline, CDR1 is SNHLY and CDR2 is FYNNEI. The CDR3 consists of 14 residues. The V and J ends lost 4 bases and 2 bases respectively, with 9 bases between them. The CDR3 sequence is CASSVPQRNQPQHF. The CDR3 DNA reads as TGTGCCAGCAGTGTCCCGCAGCGCAATCAGCCCCAGCATTTT.

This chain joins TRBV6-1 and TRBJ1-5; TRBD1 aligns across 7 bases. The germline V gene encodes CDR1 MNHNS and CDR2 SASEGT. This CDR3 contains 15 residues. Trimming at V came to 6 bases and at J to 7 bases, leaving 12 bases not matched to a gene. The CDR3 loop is CASSAITGAWQPQHF. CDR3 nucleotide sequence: TGTGCCAGCAGCGCGATAACAGGGGCCTGGCAGCCCCAGCATTTT.

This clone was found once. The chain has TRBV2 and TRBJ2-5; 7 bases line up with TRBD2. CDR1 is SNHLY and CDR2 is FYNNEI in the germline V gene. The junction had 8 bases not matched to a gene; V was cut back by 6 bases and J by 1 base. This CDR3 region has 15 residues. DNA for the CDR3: TGTGCCAGCAGCCGCGGAACGGGGGGCCAAGAGACCCAGTACTTC. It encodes CASSRGTGGQETQYF.

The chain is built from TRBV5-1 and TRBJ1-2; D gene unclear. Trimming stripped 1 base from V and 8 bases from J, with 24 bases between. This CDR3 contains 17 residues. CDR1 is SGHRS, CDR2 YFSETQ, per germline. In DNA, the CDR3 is TGCGCCAGCAGCTTGCGGTCAGGCGCCATCCGACTATACGGCTACACCTTC. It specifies CASSLRSGAIRLYGYTF.

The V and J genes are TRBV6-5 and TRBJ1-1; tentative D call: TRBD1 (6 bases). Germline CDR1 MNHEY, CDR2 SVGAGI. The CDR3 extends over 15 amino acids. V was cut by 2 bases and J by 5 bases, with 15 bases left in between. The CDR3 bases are TGTGCCAGCAGTTACGGGCCTAAGGGGGGGACTGAAGCTTTCTTT. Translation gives CASSYGPKGGTEAFF.

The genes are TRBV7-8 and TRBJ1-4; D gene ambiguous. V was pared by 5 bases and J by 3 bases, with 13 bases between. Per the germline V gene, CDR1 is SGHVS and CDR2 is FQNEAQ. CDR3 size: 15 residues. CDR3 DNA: TGTGCCAGCAGCAAGGACCGGGCATCTAATGAAAAACTGTTTTTT. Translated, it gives CASSKDRASNEKLFF.

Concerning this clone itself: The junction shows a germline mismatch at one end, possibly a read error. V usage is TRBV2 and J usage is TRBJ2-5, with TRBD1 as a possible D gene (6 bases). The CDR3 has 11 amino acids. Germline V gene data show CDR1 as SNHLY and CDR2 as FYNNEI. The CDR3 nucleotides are TGTGCCAGCAGTTCCACAGGGTGGATGGACTTC. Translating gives CASSSTGWMDF.

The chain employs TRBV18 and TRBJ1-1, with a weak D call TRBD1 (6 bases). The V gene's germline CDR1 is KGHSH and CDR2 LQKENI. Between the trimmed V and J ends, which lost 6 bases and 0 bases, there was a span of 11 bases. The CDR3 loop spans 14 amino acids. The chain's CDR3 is CASSPDRMNTEAFF. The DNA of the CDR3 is TGTGCCAGCTCCCCTGACAGGATGAACACTGAAGCTTTCTTT. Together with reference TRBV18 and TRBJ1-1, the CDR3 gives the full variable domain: NAGVMQNPRHLVRRRGQEARLRCSPMKGHSHVYWYRQLPEEGLKFMVYLQKENIIDESGMPKERFSAEFPKEGPSILRIQQVVRGDSAAYFCASSPDRMNTEAFFGQGTRLTVV.

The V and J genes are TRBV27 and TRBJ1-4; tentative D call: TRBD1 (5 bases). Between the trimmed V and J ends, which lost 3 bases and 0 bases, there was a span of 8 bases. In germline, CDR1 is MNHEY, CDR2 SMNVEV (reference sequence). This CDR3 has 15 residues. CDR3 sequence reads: CASSFRAATNEKLFF. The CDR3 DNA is TGTGCCAGCAGTTTCAGGGCCGCAACTAATGAAAAACTGTTTTTT.

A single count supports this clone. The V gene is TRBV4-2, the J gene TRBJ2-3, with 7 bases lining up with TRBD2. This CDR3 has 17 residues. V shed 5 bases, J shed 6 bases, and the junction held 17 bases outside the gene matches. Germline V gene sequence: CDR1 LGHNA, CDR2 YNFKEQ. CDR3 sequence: CASSTRLAVPGMDTQYF. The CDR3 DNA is TGTGCCAGCAGCACCCGCCTAGCGGTCCCAGGTATGGATACGCAGTATTTT.

The CDR3 sequence is CASSPWTGADYGYTF. DNA for the CDR3: TGTGCCAGCAGCCCTTGGACAGGGGCGGACTATGGCTACACCTTC. The chain recombines TRBV7-2 with TRBJ1-2; 9 bases align to TRBD1. The germline gives CDR1 SGHTA, CDR2 FQGNSA. This CDR3 region has 15 residues. After removal of 5 bases from V and 3 bases from J, the junction contained 7 bases not matched to a gene.

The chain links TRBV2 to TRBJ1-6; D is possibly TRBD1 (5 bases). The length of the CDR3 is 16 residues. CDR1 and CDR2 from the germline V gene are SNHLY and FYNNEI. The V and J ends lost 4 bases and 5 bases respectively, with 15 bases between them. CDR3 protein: CASSGEGHMNNSPLHF. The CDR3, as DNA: TGTGCCAGCAGTGGGGAGGGGCACATGAATAATTCACCCCTCCACTTT.

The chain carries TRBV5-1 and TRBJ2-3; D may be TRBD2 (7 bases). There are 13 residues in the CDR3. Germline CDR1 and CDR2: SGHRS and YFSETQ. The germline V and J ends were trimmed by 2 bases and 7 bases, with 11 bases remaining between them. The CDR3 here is CASSLAGQNTQYF. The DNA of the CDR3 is TGCGCCAGCAGCTTAGCGGGACAAAATACGCAGTATTTT.

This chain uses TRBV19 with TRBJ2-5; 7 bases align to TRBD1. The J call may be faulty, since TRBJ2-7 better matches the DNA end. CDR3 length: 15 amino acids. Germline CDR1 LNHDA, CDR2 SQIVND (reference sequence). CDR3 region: CASSIADRAIYEQYF. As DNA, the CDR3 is TGTGCCAGTAGTATAGCTGACAGGGCAATTTACGAGCAGTACTTC.

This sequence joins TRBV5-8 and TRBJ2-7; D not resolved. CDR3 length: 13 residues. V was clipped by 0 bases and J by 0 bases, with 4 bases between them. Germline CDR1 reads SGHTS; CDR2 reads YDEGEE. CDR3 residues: CASSLARSYEQYF. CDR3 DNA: TGTGCCAGCAGCTTGGCCCGCTCCTACGAGCAGTACTTC.

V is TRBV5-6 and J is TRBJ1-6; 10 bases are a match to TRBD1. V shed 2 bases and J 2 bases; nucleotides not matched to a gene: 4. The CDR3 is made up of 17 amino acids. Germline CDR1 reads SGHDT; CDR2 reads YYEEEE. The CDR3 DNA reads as TGTGCCAGCAGCTTATTCGGACAGGGGGCCTATAATTCACCCCTCCACTTT. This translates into CASSLFGQGAYNSPLHF.